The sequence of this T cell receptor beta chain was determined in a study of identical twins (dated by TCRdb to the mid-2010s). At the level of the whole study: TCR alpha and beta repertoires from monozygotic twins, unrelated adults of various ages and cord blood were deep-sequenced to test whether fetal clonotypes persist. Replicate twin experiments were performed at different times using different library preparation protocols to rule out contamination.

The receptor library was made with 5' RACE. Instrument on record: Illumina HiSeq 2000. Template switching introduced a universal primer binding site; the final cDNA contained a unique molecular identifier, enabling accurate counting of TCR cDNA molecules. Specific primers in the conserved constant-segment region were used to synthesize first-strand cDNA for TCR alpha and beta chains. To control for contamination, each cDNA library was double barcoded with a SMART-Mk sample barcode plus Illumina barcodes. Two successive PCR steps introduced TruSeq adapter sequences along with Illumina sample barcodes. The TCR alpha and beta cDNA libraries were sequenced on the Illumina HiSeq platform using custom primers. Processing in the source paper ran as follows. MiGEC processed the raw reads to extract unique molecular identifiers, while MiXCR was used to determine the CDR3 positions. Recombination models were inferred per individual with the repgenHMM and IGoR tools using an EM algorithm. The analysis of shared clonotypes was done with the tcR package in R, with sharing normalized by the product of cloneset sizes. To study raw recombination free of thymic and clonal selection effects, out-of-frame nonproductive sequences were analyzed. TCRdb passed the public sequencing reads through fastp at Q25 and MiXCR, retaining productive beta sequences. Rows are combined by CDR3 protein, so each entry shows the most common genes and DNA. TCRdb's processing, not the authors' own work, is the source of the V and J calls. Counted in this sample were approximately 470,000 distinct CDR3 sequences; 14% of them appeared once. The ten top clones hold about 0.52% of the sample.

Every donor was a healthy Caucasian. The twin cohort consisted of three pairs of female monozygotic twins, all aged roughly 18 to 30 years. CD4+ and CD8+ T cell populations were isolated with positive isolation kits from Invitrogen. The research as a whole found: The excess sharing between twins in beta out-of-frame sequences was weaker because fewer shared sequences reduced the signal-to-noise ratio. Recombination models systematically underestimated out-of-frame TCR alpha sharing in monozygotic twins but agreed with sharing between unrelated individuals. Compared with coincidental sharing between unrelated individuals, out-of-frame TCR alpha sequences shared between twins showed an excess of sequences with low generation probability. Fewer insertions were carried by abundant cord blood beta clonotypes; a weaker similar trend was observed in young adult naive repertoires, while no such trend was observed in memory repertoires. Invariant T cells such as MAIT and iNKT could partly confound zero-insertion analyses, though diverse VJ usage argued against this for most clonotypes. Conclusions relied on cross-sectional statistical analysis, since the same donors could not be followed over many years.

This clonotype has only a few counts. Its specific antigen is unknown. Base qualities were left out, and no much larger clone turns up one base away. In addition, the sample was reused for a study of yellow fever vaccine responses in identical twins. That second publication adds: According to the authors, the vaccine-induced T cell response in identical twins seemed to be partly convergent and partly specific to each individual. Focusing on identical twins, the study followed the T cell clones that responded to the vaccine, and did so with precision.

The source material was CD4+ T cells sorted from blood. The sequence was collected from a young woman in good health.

The encoded CDR3 is CASSSSGQIGYEQYF. The base sequence is TGTGCCAGCAGCTCATCGGGACAGATCGGATACGAGCAGTACTTC. In this chain, TRBV9 is recombined with TRBJ2-7; TRBD1 matches 7 bases in the middle. At the junction V is shortened by 4 bases and J by 4 bases; bases outside the gene matches: 11. The CDR3 sequence holds 15 residues, the cysteine and phenylalanine included. Just CDR3 DNA is preserved here, 45 bases in frame from base 1. The germline V gene encodes CDR1 SGDLS and CDR2 YYNGEE.